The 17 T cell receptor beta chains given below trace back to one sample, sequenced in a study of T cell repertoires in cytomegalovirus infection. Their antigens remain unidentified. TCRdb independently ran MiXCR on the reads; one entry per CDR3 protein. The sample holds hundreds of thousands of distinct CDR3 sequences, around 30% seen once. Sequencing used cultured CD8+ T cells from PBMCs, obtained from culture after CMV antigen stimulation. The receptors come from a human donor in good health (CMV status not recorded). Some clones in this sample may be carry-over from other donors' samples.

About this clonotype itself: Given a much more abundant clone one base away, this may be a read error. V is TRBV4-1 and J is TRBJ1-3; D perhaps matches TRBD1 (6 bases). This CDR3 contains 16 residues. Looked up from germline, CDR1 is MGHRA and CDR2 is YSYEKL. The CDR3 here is CASSPGQSASGNTVYF. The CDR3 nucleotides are TGCGCCAGCAGCCCCGGACAGTCAGCCTCTGGAAACACCGTATATTTT.

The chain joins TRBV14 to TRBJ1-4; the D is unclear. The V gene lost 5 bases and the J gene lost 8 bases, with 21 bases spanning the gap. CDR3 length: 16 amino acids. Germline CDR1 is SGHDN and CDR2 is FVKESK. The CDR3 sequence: CASSSREGTAREKLFF. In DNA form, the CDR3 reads TGTGCCAGCAGCTCAAGGGAGGGCACAGCGAGAGAAAAACTGTTTTTT. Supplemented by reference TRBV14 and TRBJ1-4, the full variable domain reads EAGVTQFPSHSVIEKGQTVTLRCDPISGHDNLYWYRRVMGKEIKFLLHFVKESKQDESGMPNNRFLAERTGGTYSTLKVQPAELEDSGVYFCASSSREGTAREKLFFGSGTQLSVL.

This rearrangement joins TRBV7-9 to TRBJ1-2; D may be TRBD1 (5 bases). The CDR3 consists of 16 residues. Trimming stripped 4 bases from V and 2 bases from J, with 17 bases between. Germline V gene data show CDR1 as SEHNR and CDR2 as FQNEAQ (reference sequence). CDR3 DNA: TGTGCCAGCAGCTCCACAGGTAGCGTACGGAACTATGGCTACACCTTC. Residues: CASSSTGSVRNYGYTF.

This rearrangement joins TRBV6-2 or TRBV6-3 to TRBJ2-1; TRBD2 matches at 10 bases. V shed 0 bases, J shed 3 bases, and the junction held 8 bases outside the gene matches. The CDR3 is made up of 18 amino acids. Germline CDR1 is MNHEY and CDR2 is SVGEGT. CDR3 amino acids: CASSYSLKTSGDYNEQFF. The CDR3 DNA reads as TGTGCCAGCAGTTACTCGCTTAAAACTAGCGGGGACTACAATGAGCAGTTCTTC.

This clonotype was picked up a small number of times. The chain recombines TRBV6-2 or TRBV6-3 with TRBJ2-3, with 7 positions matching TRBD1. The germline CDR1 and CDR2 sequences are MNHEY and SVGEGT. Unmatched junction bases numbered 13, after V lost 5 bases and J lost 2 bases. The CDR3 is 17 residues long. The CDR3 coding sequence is TGTGCCAGCAGTGAACCTCGGACAGGAAGAATCACAGATACGCAGTATTTT. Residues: CASSEPRTGRITDTQYF.

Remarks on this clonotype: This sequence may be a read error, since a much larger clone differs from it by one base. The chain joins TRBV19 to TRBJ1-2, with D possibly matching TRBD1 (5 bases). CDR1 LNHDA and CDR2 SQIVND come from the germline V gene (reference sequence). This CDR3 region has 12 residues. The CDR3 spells CVSSEDTYGYTF. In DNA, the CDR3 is TGTGTCAGTAGTGAGGACACCTATGGCTACACCTTC.

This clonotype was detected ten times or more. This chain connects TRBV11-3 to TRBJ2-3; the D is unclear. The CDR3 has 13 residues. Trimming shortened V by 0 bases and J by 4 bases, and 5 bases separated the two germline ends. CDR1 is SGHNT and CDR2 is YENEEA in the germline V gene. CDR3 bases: TGTGCCAGCAGCTTAGAAAGGTCAGATACGCAGTATTTT. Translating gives CASSLERSDTQYF. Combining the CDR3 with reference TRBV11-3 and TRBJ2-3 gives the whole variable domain EAGVVQSPRYKIIEKKQPVAFWCNPISGHNTLYWYLQNLGQGPELLIRYENEEAVDDSQLPKDRFSAERLKGVDSTLKIQPAELGDSAVYLCASSLERSDTQYFGPGTRLTVL.

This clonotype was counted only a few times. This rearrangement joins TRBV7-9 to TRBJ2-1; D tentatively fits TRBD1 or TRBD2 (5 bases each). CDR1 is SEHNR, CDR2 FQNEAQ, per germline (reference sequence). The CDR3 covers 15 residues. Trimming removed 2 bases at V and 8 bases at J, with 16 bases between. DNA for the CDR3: TGTGCCAGCAGCTTATCGTGGGACGGGGTCTATGAGCAGTTCTTC. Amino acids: CASSLSWDGVYEQFF.

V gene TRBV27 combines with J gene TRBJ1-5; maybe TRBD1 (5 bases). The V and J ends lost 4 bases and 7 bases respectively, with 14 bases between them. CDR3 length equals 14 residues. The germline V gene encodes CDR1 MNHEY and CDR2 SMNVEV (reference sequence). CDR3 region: CASSYGGRGQPQHF. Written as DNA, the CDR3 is TGTGCCAGCAGTTATGGGGGACGGGGGCAGCCCCAGCATTTT.

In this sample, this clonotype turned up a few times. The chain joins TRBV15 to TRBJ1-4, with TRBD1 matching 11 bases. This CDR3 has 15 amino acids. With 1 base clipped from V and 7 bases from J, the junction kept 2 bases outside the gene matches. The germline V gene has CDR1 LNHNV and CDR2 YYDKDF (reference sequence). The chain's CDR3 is CATSRGTGGSEKLFF. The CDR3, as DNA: TGTGCCACCAGCAGAGGGACAGGGGGCAGTGAAAAACTGTTTTTT.

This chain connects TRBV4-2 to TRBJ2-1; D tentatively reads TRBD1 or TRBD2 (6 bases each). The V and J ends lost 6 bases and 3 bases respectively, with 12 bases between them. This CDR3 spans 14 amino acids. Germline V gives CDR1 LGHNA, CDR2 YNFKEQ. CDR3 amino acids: CASRLGGGYNEQFF. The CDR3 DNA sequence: TGTGCCAGCAGATTGGGGGGCGGCTACAATGAGCAGTTCTTC.

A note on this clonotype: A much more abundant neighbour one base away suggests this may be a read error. CDR3 sequence: CVSGPRRGNTEAFF. The CDR3 DNA follows: TGTGTCAGCGGCCCGCGCAGGGGAAACACTGAAGCTTTCTTT. The chain employs TRBV7-9 and TRBJ1-1; a possible D gene is TRBD1 (6 bases). The CDR3 spans 14 residues. The germline CDR1 and CDR2 sequences are SEHNR and FQNEAQ (reference sequence).

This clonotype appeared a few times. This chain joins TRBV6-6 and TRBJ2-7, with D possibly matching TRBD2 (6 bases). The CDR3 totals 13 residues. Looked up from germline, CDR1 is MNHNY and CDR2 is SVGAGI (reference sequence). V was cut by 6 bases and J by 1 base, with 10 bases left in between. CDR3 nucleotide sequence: TGTGCCAGCAGGAGCCGGGAGTCCTACGAGCAGTACTTC. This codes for CASRSRESYEQYF.

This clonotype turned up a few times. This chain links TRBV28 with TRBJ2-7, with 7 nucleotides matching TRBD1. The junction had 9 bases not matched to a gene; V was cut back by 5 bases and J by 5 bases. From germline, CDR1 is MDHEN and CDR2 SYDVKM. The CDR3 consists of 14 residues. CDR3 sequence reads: CASSHLGQADEQYV. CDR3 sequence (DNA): TGTGCCAGCAGTCACCTCGGACAGGCGGACGAGCAGTACGTC.

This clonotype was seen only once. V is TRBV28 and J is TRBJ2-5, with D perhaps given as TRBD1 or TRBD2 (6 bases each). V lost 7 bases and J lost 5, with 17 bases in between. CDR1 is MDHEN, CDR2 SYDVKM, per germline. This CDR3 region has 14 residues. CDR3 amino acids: CASIRRGVRETQYF. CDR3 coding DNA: TGTGCCAGCATTAGGAGGGGGGTAAGGGAGACCCAGTACTTC.

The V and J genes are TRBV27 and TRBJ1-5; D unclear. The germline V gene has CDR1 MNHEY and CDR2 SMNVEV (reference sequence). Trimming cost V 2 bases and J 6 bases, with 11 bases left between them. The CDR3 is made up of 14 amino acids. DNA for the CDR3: TGTGCCAGCAGTTTAGGCGCGGTGGGTCAGCCCCAGCATTTT. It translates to CASSLGAVGQPQHF.

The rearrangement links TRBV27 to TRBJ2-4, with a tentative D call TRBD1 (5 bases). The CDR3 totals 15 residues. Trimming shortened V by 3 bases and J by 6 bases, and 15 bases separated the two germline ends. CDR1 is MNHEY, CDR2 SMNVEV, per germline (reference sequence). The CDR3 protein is CASSLSQGIGNIQYF. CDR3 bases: TGTGCCAGCAGTTTGAGCCAGGGCATAGGAAACATTCAGTACTTC.